The clone carrying this TCR beta chain turned up a few times. The target antigen is unknown. Other DNA sequences in the sample encode the same CDR3. The record originates from a study of beta chain features in type 1 diabetes. The overall study: All samples together contributed 85 million to 120 million sorted cells for examination.

Broader study findings: When Type 1 diabetes patients were examined, their TCRB CDR3s proved moderately but significantly shorter in all four CD4+ subsets. The cDNA sequencing approach could over-represent high-TCR-expressing cells. Naive, central memory and regulatory TCRB repertoires appeared more similar among patients than healthy donors.

The CDR3 extends over 13 amino acids. From germline, CDR1 is SGHAT and CDR2 FQNNGV. V trimming: 5 bases; J trimming: 4 bases; junction bases outside the gene matches: 3. Expressed TCRB transcripts got sequenced, as all isolated RNA was reverse transcribed. Profiling relied on immunoSEQ multiplex PCR, and the TCRdb table lists in-frame clones only, not all of them. The repertoire holds some 270,000 clones, with roughly 11% as singletons. The chain couples TRBV11-2 to TRBJ2-5; the match to TRBD1 covers 8 bases. Sequencing was carried out using naive CD4+ T cells from blood. This clonotype was sampled from a man aged 25 to 45 with type 1 diabetes. This chain's CDR3 is CASSRDRGETQYF. The CDR3, as DNA: TGTGCCAGCAGCCGTGACAGGGGAGAGACCCAGTACTTC.